A selection of T cell receptor beta chains follows, all from one sample in a study of blood T cell repertoires in COVID-19. This table comes from immunoSEQ multiplex PCR, and its TCRdb copy is limited to in-frame clones, with some not included. The data hold 25,000 to 30,000 clones, with about 80% observed a single time. What was sequenced was peripheral blood. The receptors come from a man in his sixties or seventies with active COVID-19. The CDR3 runs from the conserved cysteine through the conserved F or W. The order of the fields is V gene, clone size, D gene, J gene, CDR3 DNA, CDR3 protein. A D gene is named only where the DNA matches it firmly. Only some rows state a clone size, as once, few, many or a class for expanded clones.

V gene: TRBV5-1; clone size: .; D gene: .; J gene: TRBJ2-3; CDR3 DNA: TGCGCCAGCAGCTTGGGAGGTGGCGGGGGCACAGATACGCAGTATTTT; CDR3 protein: CASSLGGGGGTDTQYF
V gene: TRBV13; clone size: .; D gene: .; J gene: TRBJ1-2; CDR3 DNA: TGCGCCAGCCGCTGCGGGGGGGCCGGGGGCTACACCTTC; CDR3 protein: CASRCGGAGGYTF
V gene: TRBV12-1; clone size: few; D gene: .; J gene: TRBJ2-5; CDR3 DNA: TGTGCCAGCAGCTTAGGGGGTGACCAAGAGACCCAGTACTTC; CDR3 protein: CASSLGGDQETQYF
V gene: TRBV9; clone size: .; D gene: .; J gene: TRBJ1-2; CDR3 DNA: TGTGCCAGCAGTACCGCTGACCAGGGAGGAGTGAACTATGGCTACACCTTC; CDR3 protein: CASSTADQGGVNYGYTF
V gene: TRBV30; clone size: .; D gene: .; J gene: TRBJ2-5; CDR3 DNA: TGTGCCTGGAGTGAGAAAGGGAGGGGGGGGCAAGAGACCCAGTACTTC; CDR3 protein: CAWSEKGRGGQETQYF
V gene: TRBV19; clone size: .; D gene: TRBD1; J gene: TRBJ1-2; CDR3 DNA: TGTGCCAGTAGTTCTCGGCCGACAGGGAACTATGGCTACACCTTC; CDR3 protein: CASSSRPTGNYGYTF
V gene: TRBV7-8; clone size: .; D gene: TRBD2; J gene: TRBJ2-3; CDR3 DNA: TGTGCCAGCGTGGATAGCGGGGGGGCGGATACGCAGTATTTT; CDR3 protein: CASVDSGGADTQYF
V gene: TRBV12-3/TRBV12-4; clone size: .; D gene: .; J gene: TRBJ2-7; CDR3 DNA: TGTGCCAGCAAAACCGACGGGTCCTACGAGCAGTACTTC; CDR3 protein: CASKTDGSYEQYF
V gene: TRBV4-1; clone size: .; D gene: .; J gene: TRBJ2-7; CDR3 DNA: TGCGCCAGCAGCCCCGGGGGCTACGAGCAGTACTTC; CDR3 protein: CASSPGGYEQYF
V gene: TRBV18; clone size: once; D gene: TRBD2; J gene: TRBJ2-3; CDR3 DNA: TGTGCCAGCTCACCACTGCTAGCGGGGGGCACAGATACGCAGTATTTT; CDR3 protein: CASSPLLAGGTDTQYF
V gene: TRBV10-3; clone size: .; D gene: .; J gene: TRBJ1-1; CDR3 DNA: TGTGCCATCAGTGGGGGCGGGGGTCGGAATGAAGCTTTCTTT; CDR3 protein: CAISGGGGRNEAFF